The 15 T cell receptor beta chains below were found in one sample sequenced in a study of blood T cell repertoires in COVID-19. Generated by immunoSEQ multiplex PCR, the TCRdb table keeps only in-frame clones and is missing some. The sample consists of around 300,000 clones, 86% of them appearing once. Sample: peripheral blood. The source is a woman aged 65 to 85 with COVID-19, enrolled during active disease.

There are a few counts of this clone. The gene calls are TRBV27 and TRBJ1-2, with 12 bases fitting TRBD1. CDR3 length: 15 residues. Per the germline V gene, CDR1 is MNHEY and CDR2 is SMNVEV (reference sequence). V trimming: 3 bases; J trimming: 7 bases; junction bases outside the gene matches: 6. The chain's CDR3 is CASSFGTGGLFGYTF. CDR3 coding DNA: TGTGCCAGCAGTTTCGGGACAGGGGGCCTATTTGGCTACACCTTC.

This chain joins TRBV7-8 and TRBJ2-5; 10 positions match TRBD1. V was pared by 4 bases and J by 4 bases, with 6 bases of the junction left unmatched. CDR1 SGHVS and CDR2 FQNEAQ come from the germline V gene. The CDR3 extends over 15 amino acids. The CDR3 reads CASSSWTGGRETQYF. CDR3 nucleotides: TGTGCCAGCAGCTCTTGGACAGGGGGGCGAGAGACCCAGTACTTC.

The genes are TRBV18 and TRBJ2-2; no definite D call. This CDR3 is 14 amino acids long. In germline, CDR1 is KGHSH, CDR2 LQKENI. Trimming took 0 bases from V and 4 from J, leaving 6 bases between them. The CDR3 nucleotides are TGTGCCAGCTCACCACCCGTCAGCACCGGGGAGCTGTTTTTT. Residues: CASSPPVSTGELFF.

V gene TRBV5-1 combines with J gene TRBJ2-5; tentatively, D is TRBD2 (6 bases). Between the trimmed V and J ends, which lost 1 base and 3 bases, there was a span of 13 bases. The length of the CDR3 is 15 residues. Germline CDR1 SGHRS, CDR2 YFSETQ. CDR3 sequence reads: CASSLRFGGEETQYF. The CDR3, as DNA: TGCGCCAGCAGCTTGAGATTTGGCGGGGAAGAGACCCAGTACTTC.

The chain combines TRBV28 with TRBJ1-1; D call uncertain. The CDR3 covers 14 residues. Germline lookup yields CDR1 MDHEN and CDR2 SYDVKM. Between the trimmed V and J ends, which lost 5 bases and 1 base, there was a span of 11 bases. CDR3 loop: CASSPPPGNTEAFF. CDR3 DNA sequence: TGTGCCAGCAGTCCTCCCCCAGGGAACACTGAAGCTTTCTTT.

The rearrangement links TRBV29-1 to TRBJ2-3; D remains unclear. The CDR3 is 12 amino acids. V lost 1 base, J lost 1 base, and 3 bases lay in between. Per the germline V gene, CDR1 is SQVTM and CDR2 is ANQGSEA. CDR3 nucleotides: TGCAGCGTTGAAGCGGGCACAGATACGCAGTATTTT. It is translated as CSVEAGTDTQYF.

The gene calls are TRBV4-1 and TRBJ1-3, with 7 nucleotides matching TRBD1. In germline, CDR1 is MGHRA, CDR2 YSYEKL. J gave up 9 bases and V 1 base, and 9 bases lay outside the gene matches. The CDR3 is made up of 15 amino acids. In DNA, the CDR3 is TGCGCCAGCAGCCAAGGACAGGGCTCTTCGAGCACCATATATTTT. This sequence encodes CASSQGQGSSSTIYF.

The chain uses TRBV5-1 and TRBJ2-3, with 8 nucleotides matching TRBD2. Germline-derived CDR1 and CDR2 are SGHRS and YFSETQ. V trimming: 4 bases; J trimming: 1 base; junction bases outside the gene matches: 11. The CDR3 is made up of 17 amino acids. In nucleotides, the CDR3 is TGCGCCAGCAGCCCTTACCTCGGGGGGGCCGGCACAGATACGCAGTATTTT. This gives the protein CASSPYLGGAGTDTQYF. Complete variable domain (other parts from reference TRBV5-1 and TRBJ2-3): KAGVTQTPRYLIKTRGQQVTLSCSPISGHRSVSWYQQTPGQGLQFLFEYFSETQRNKGNFPGRFSGRQFSNSRSEMNVSTLELGDSALYLCASSPYLGGAGTDTQYFGPGTRLTVL.

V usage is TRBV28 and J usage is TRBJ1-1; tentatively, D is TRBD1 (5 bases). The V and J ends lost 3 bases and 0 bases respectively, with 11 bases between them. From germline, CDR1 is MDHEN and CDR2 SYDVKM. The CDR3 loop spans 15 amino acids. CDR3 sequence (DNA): TGTGCCAGCAGTTTCAAGACAGTATTGAACACTGAAGCTTTCTTT. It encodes CASSFKTVLNTEAFF.

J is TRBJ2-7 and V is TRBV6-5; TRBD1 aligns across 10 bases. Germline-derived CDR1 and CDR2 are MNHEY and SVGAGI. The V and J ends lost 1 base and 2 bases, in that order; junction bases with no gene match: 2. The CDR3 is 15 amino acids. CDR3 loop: CASSYFGQGAYEQYF. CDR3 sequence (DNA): TGTGCCAGCAGTTACTTCGGACAGGGGGCCTACGAGCAGTACTTC.

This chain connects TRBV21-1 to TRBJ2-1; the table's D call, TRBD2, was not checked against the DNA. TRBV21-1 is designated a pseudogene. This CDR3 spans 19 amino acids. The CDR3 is CASSKGAPGTSIFGNEQFF. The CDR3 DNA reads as TGTGCCAGCAGCAAAGGAGCTCCCGGGACTAGTATCTTTGGTAATGAGCAGTTCTTC.

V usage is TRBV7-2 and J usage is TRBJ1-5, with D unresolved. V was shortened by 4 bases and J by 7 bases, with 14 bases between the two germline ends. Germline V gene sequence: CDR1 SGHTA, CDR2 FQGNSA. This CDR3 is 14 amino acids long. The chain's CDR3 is CASSSGLTGQPQHF. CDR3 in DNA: TGTGCCAGCAGCTCAGGACTCACGGGGCAGCCCCAGCATTTT.

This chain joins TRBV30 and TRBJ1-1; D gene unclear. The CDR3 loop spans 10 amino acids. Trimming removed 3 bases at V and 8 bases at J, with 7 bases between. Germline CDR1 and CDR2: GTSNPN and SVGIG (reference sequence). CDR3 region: CAWRGREAFF. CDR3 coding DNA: TGTGCCTGGAGGGGCAGGGAAGCTTTCTTT.

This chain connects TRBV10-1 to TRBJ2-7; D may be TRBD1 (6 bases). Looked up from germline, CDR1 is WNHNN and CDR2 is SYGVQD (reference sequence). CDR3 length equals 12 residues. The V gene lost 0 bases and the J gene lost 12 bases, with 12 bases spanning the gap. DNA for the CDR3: TGCGCCAGCAGTGAGTCGACAGGTATCGGGTACTTC. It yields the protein CASSESTGIGYF.

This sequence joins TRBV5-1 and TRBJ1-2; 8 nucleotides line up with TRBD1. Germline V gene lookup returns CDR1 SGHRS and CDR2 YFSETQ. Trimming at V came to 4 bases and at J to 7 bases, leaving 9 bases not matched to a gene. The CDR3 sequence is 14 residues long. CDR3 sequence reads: CASSTGQGEGGYTF. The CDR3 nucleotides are TGCGCCAGCAGCACCGGACAGGGCGAGGGTGGCTACACCTTC.